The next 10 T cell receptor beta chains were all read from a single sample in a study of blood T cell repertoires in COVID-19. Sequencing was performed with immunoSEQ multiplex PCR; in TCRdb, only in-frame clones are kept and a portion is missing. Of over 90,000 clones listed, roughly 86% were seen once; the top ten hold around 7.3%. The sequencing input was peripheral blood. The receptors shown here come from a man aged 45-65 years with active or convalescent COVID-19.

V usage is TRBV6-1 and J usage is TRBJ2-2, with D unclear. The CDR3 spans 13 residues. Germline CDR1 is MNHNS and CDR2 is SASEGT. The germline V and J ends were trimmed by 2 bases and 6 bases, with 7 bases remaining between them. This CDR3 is CASSELHAGELFF. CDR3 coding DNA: TGTGCCAGCAGTGAATTACACGCCGGGGAGCTGTTTTTT.

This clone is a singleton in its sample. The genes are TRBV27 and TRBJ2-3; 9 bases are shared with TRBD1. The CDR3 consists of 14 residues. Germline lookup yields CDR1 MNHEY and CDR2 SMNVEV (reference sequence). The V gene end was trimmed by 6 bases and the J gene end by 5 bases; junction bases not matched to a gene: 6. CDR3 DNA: TGTGCCAGCAGCGCCCCGGGACAGGGAGATACGCAGTATTTT. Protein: CASSAPGQGDTQYF.

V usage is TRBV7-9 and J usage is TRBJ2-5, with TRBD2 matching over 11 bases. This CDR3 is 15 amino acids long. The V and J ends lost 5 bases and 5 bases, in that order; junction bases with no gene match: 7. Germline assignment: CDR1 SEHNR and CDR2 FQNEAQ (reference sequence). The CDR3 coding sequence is TGTGCCAGCAGCCTTAGCGGGGGGGCCTCCGAGACCCAGTACTTC. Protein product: CASSLSGGASETQYF.

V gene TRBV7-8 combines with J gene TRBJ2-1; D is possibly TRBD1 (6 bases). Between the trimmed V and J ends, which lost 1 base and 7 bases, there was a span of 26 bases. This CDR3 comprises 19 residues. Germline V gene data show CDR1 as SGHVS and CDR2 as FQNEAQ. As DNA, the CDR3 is TGTGCCAGCAGCTTAGACGTAGGGGCCACCGGGACACCAAGGAATGAGCAGTTCTTC. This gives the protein CASSLDVGATGTPRNEQFF.

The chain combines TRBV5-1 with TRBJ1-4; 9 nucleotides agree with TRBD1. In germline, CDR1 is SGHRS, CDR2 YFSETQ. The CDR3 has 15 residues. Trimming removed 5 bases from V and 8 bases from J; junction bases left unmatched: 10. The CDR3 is CASRQEDRGREKLFF. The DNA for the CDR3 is TGCGCCAGCAGGCAGGAGGACAGGGGACGGGAAAAACTGTTTTTT.

CDR3 DNA: TGTGCCAGCAGAGAAACAGGGGGTGGAATGAACACTGAAGCTTTCTTT. Translated, it gives CASRETGGGMNTEAFF. The V call is TRBV6-1, the J call TRBJ1-1; the match to TRBD1 covers 8 bases. After removal of 6 bases from V and 0 bases from J, the junction contained 9 bases not matched to a gene. Germline V gene data show CDR1 as MNHNS and CDR2 as SASEGT. CDR3 length: 16 amino acids.

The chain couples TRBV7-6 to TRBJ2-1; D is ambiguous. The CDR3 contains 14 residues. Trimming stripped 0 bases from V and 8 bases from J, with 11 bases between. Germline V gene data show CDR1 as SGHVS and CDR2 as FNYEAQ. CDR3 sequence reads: CASSLATENDEQFF. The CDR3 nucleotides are TGTGCCAGCAGCTTAGCGACGGAGAATGATGAGCAGTTCTTC.

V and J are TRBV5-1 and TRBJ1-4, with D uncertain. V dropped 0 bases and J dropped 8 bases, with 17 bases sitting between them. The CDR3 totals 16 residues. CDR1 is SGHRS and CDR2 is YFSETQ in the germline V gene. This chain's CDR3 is CASSLASSGGREKLFF. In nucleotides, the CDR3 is TGCGCCAGCAGCTTGGCCAGTTCTGGAGGCCGGGAAAAACTGTTTTTT.

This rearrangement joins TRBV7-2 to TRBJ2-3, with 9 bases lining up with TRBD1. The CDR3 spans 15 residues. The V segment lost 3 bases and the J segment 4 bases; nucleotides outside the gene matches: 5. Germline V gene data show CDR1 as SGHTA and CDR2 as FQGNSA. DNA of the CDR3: TGTGCCAGCAGCTTGCCGACAGGGGGGGCAGATACGCAGTATTTT. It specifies CASSLPTGGADTQYF.

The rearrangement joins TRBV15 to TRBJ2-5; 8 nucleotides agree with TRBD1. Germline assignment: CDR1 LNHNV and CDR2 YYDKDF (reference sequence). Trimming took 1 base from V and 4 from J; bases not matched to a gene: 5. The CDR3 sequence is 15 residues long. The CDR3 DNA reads TGTGCCACCAGCAGAGCGGCAGGGGGCCGAGAGACCCAGTACTTC. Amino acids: CATSRAAGGRETQYF.